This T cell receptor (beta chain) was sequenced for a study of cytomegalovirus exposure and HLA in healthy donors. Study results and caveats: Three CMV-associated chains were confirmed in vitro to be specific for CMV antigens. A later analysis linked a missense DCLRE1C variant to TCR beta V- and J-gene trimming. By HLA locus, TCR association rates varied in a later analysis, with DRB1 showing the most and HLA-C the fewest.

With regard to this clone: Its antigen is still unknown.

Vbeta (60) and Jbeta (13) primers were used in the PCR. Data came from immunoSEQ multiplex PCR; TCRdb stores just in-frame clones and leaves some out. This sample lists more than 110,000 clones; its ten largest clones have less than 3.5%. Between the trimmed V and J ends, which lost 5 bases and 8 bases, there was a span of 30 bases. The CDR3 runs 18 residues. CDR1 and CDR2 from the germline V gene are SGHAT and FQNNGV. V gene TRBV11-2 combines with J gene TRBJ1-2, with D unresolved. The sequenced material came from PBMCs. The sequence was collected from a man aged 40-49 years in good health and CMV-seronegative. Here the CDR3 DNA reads TGTGCCAGCAGCCCCAGCCTAGTTACAAACGTTATGCTGGAGGGCTACACCTTC. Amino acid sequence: CASSPSLVTNVMLEGYTF.